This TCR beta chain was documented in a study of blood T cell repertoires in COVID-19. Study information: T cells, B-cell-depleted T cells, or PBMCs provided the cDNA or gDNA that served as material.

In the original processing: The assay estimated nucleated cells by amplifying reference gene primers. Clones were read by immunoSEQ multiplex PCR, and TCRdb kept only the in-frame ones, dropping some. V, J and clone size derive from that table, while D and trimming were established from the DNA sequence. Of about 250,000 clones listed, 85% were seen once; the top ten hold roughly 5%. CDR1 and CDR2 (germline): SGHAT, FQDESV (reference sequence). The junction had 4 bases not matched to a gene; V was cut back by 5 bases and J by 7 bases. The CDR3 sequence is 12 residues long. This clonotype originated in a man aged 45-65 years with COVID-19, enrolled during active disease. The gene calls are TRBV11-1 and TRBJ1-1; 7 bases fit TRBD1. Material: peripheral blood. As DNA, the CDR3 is TGTGCCAGCAGCACCGACAGGGATGAAGCTTTCTTT. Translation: CASSTDRDEAFF.